This T cell receptor beta chain derives from a study of Graves' ophthalmopathy and Graves' hyperthyroidism. General observations from the study: The model's prediction of ophthalmopathy progression had 70.59% sensitivity and roughly 72% specificity.

This clonotype was observed at least ten times. What it recognizes is unknown. CDR3 regions of TCR beta were amplified from RNA transcripts. Amplification began with first-round RT-PCR using HTBI primers, then second-round multiplex PCR was performed. Via MiXCR, TCRdb re-called the multiplex PCR reads, giving one row per CDR3 protein. Of some 210,000 distinct CDR3 sequences detected, around 28% appear once; the ten largest clones hold approximately 9%. This CDR3 contains 14 residues. With 0 bases removed from V and 6 bases from J, the gap between germline ends came to 9 bases. Germline lookup yields CDR1 MGHRA and CDR2 YSYEKL. Clinicians made diagnoses from clinical symptoms, serum thyroxine, TRAb, thyroid ultrasound and orbital computed tomography.

The clonotype comes from a man aged 45-60 years with Graves' ophthalmopathy. This chain links TRBV4-1 with TRBJ1-5; tentatively, D is TRBD1 (5 bases). Sequencing used peripheral blood. DNA of the CDR3: TGCGCCAGCAGCCAAGATGGCAGGGCTCAGCCCCAGCATTTT. Translation: CASSQDGRAQPQHF.